The next 9 T cell receptor beta chains were all read from a single sample in a study of T cells in Graves' hyperthyroidism and ophthalmopathy. The source material, RNA transcripts, was used to amplify TCR beta CDR3 regions. Researchers ran a first-round RT-PCR on the TCR CDR3 using the HTBI primer set. TCRdb independently ran MiXCR on the multiplex PCR reads; one entry per CDR3 protein. Altogether about 290,000 distinct CDR3 sequences are present, 16% being singletons, with the ten largest covering approximately 35%. The sequenced sample was blood. The origin of the receptors is a man aged 30-40 years with Graves' hyperthyroidism.

This clonotype was detected ten times or more. The CDR3 DNA sequence: TGTGCCAGCAGTTTACACCTCTCTGGGGCCAACGTCCTGACTTTC. Amino acid sequence: CASSLHLSGANVLTF. This chain connects TRBV12-3 or TRBV12-4 to TRBJ2-6; D ambiguous. The CDR3 is 15 residues long. Trimming took 2 bases from V and 0 from J, leaving 5 bases between them.

This clonotype has at least ten counts. V usage is TRBV18 and J usage is TRBJ1-2, with 10 bases fitting TRBD1. The V and J ends lost 3 bases and 6 bases, in that order; junction bases with no gene match: 4. The CDR3 totals 14 residues. From germline, CDR1 is KGHSH and CDR2 LQKENI. The DNA of the CDR3 is TGTGCCAGCTCACCTTCCGGGACAGGGGATGGCTACACCTTC. This encodes CASSPSGTGDGYTF.

The chain uses TRBV19 and TRBJ1-1; no clear D. The V end lost 5 bases, the J end lost 4 bases, and 14 bases lay between the germline ends. The CDR3 loop spans 14 amino acids. Per the germline V gene, CDR1 is LNHDA and CDR2 is SQIVND (reference sequence). The CDR3 reads CASSPSLGGTEAFF. DNA of the CDR3: TGTGCCAGTAGTCCTTCCTTGGGCGGCACTGAAGCTTTCTTT.

The table lists this clonotype with a few counts. The V and J genes are TRBV12-3 or TRBV12-4 and TRBJ2-1; 12 bases line up with TRBD2. This CDR3 is 16 amino acids long. Trimming took 6 bases from V and 9 from J; bases not matched to a gene: 12. The CDR3 DNA reads as TGTGCCAGCAGCGTGCCGAGGACTAGCGGGAAGGGTGAGCAGTTCTTC. Translated, it gives CASSVPRTSGKGEQFF.

This chain uses TRBV6-1 with TRBJ1-6; TRBD1 is a possible D gene (6 bases). Deletions cut 6 bases from V and 7 bases from J, with 13 bases between. Germline loops: CDR1 MNHNS, CDR2 SASEGT. The CDR3 consists of 14 residues. Here the CDR3 DNA reads TGTGCCAGCAGCCCAACAGGGATCAATTCACCCCTCCACTTT. Its translation: CASSPTGINSPLHF.

At least ten counts were recorded for this clonotype. The rearrangement joins TRBV6-1 to TRBJ2-7, with 10 bases identical to TRBD1. Unmatched junction bases numbered 12, after V lost 3 bases and J lost 7 bases. The V gene's germline CDR1 is MNHNS and CDR2 SASEGT. The CDR3 spans 16 residues. The CDR3 DNA is TGTGCCAGCAGTGAGTTCGCGACAGGGGGCTCTTGGGAGCAGTACTTC. Protein product: CASSEFATGGSWEQYF.

Ten or more counts support this clonotype. The CDR3 nucleotides read TGTGCCTCTACGGAGGGCAACCCCCCCACAGATACGCAGTATTTT. This gives the protein CASTEGNPPTDTQYF. The chain joins TRBV12-3 or TRBV12-4 to TRBJ2-3; perhaps TRBD2 as D (6 bases). V lost 11 bases, J lost 2 bases, and 20 bases lay in between. The CDR3 runs to 15 residues.

A few counts support this clonotype. The CDR3 nucleotides are TGTGCCATCAGTGAAGGTAGCACAGATACGCAGTATTTT. It codes for CAISEGSTDTQYF. The chain uses TRBV10-3 and TRBJ2-3; D gene unclear. The CDR3 has 13 amino acids. V lost 3 bases to trimming and J lost 0 bases, with 4 bases between them. Germline V gene lookup returns CDR1 ENHRY and CDR2 SYGVKD.

Only a few counts were recorded for this clonotype. The chain combines TRBV29-1 with TRBJ1-2, with 7 bases matching TRBD1. This CDR3 comprises 13 residues. J was trimmed by 2 bases and V by 4 bases; bases with no gene match: 4. Germline V gene sequence: CDR1 SQVTM, CDR2 ANQGSEA. The CDR3 region is CSVGRGANYGYTF. The DNA of the CDR3 is TGCAGCGTTGGCAGGGGGGCCAACTATGGCTACACCTTC.